Below are 14 T cell receptor beta chains sequenced from a single sample in a study of HIV-infected children after antiretroviral therapy interruption. The sample's treatment: PENTA 11 planned treatment interruption arm or continuous ART arm. The TCR library was built from RNA with a 3' RACE protocol and unique molecular identifiers. TCRdb reprocessed the 3' RACE reads via MiXCR and lists one record per CDR3 protein. Here the sample spans fewer than 100,000 distinct CDR3 sequences, about 7.2% being singletons. The sample consisted of CD45RA+ CD4+ T cells from PBMCs, pooled from several time points, taken from a donor given antiretroviral therapy, either interrupted or continuous. Subset of the sample: naive CD4+ CD45RA+ CD45RO- T cells. Every receptor here comes from a pool of human donors with HIV.

The table lists this clonotype with many counts. The chain links TRBV6-6 to TRBJ2-7, with a weak D call TRBD1 (6 bases). Trimming shortened V by 4 bases and J by 0 bases, and 10 bases separated the two germline ends. Germline CDR1 and CDR2: MNHNY and SVGAGI (reference sequence). CDR3 length: 14 amino acids. CDR3 protein: CASSLQGSSYEQYF. The CDR3, as DNA: TGTGCCAGCAGTTTACAGGGTAGCTCCTACGAGCAGTACTTC.

This clonotype has only a few counts. V gene TRBV6-4 combines with J gene TRBJ2-2; a weak D match, TRBD1 (5 bases). Germline V lookup: CDR1 MRHNA, CDR2 SNTAGT. The V gene lost 5 bases and the J gene lost 2 bases, with 9 bases spanning the gap. The CDR3 totals 14 residues. CDR3 in DNA: TGTGCCAGCAGTATGCAGGGAAACACCGGGGAGCTGTTTTTT. Translation: CASSMQGNTGELFF.

This chain joins TRBV20-1 and TRBJ2-3; D not certain. The V and J ends lost 6 bases and 5 bases respectively, with 9 bases between them. Per the germline V gene, CDR1 is DFQATT and CDR2 is SNEGSKA (reference sequence). The CDR3 extends over 11 amino acids. CDR3 sequence (DNA): TGCAGTGCCGCTAGGAGAGATACGCAGTATTTT. Amino acid sequence: CSAARRDTQYF.

This clonotype was recorded at least ten times. At one of its ends the junction is not consistent with the germline gene, which may arise from a read error. This chain uses TRBV11-1 with TRBJ2-5; either TRBD1 or TRBD2 may fit D (5 bases each). CDR1 is SGHAT, CDR2 FQDESV, per germline (reference sequence). The CDR3 contains 13 residues. The CDR3 coding sequence is TGTGCCAGCAGTTTCCGGGGCCAAGACACCCAGTACTTT. This encodes CASSFRGQDTQYF.

Ten or more counts support this clonotype. This chain joins TRBV10-3 and TRBJ2-1, with TRBD1 matching 7 bases. The CDR3 consists of 11 residues. J was trimmed by 6 bases and V by 9 bases; bases with no gene match: 2. Germline CDR1 reads ENHRY; CDR2 reads SYGVKD. CDR3 coding DNA: TGTGCCATGGGACAGACCAATGAGCAGTTCTTC. Residues: CAMGQTNEQFF.

At least ten counts were recorded for this clonotype. The J gene is TRBJ1-2, the V gene TRBV6-6; 7 nucleotides align to TRBD1. The CDR3 is 15 amino acids. The V and J ends lost 2 bases and 4 bases, in that order; junction bases with no gene match: 7. CDR1 and CDR2 (germline): MNHNY, SVGAGI (reference sequence). CDR3 amino acids: CASSYVVTGAYGYTF. The DNA of the CDR3 is TGTGCCAGCAGTTACGTGGTCACAGGGGCCTATGGCTACACCTTC.

This clonotype was seen many times. The chain is built from TRBV20-1 and TRBJ1-5, with 7 bases fitting TRBD1. Germline V gene lookup returns CDR1 DFQATT and CDR2 SNEGSKA (reference sequence). The J segment lost 3 bases and the V segment lost 1 base, leaving 6 bases of the junction unmatched. CDR3 size: 15 residues. The CDR3 sequence: CSARVRGPLNQPQHF. The CDR3 DNA sequence: TGCAGTGCTAGAGTAAGGGGGCCCCTCAATCAGCCCCAGCATTTT.

This clonotype showed up many times. The chain employs TRBV24-1 and TRBJ2-3; perhaps TRBD1 as D (6 bases). This CDR3 spans 15 amino acids. V dropped 1 base and J dropped 2 bases, with 9 bases sitting between them. The germline gives CDR1 KGHDR, CDR2 SFDVKD. The CDR3 here is CATSDFRDNTDTQYF. The DNA for the CDR3 is TGTGCCACCAGTGATTTCAGGGACAACACAGATACGCAGTATTTT.

In this sample, this clonotype turned up many times. The chain joins TRBV5-1 to TRBJ1-5, with a tentative D call TRBD1 (6 bases). Trimming cost V 0 bases and J 2 bases, with 9 bases left between them. CDR1 and CDR2 from the germline V gene are SGHRS and YFSETQ. This CDR3 region has 15 residues. The CDR3 protein is CASSLVSGGNQPQHF. The CDR3 bases are TGCGCCAGCAGCTTGGTATCAGGGGGCAATCAGCCCCAGCATTTT.

Judged by abundance, this clonotype is large. V is TRBV10-3 and J is TRBJ2-1; 9 nucleotides align to TRBD1. V shed 10 bases, J shed 9 bases, and the junction held 10 bases outside the gene matches. The CDR3 is 13 amino acids. Germline CDR1 reads ENHRY; CDR2 reads SYGVKD. CDR3 nucleotides: TGTGCCAGCGGGGGACAGGGATATGCTGAGCAGTTCTTC. It yields the protein CASGGQGYAEQFF.

The sample holds many counts of this clonotype. The V and J genes are TRBV5-1 and TRBJ2-7; D remains unclear. V was trimmed by 0 bases and J by 8 bases, leaving 15 bases between them. The CDR3 consists of 14 residues. Germline CDR1 and CDR2: SGHRS and YFSETQ. The CDR3 here is CASSLEWSAAKQYF. In DNA form, the CDR3 reads TGCGCCAGCAGCTTGGAATGGTCGGCAGCAAAGCAGTACTTC.

This clonotype is categorized as medium-sized. The rearrangement links TRBV7-2 to TRBJ2-7, with a possible D match to TRBD2 (6 bases). This CDR3 is 16 amino acids long. V was trimmed by 1 base and J by 5 bases, leaving 18 bases between them. Germline CDR1 is SGHTA and CDR2 is FQGNSA. CDR3 residues: CASSLEVSGERDEQYF. CDR3 coding DNA: TGTGCCAGCAGCTTAGAGGTATCGGGGGAGAGAGACGAGCAGTACTTC.

This clonotype was seen ten or more times. The CDR3 DNA is TGTGCCATCAGTGAGGAATTGCGGACAAGGGGATTGAAGACCCAGTACTTC. Its protein product is CAISEELRTRGLKTQYF. This chain connects TRBV10-3 to TRBJ2-5, with TRBD1 as a possible D gene (5 bases). This CDR3 is 17 amino acids long. CDR1 is ENHRY and CDR2 is SYGVKD in the germline V gene. V lost 2 bases to trimming and J lost 6 bases, with 22 bases between them.

At least ten counts were recorded for this clonotype. J is TRBJ2-6 and V is TRBV12-3 or TRBV12-4; 12 bases are shared with TRBD1. Trimming took 6 bases from V and 2 from J; bases not matched to a gene: 14. There are 20 residues in the CDR3. CDR3 sequence (DNA): TGTGCCAGCAGCGGAAAATGGGACAGGGGGCGACAAGCTGGGGCCAACGTCCTGACTTTC. This translates into CASSGKWDRGRQAGANVLTF.